This T cell receptor beta chain was observed in a study of blood T cell repertoires in COVID-19. The V gene's germline CDR1 is LNHDA and CDR2 SQIVND (reference sequence). The V gene lost 9 bases and the J gene lost 2 bases, with 16 bases spanning the gap. This CDR3 has 14 residues. The data were produced by immunoSEQ multiplex PCR, yet TCRdb's version contains in-frame clones alone and is incomplete. The profile covers 250,000 or so clones, with roughly 82% appearing a single time and 12% taken by the ten largest. This chain joins TRBV19 and TRBJ1-1; D possibly corresponds to TRBD1 (5 bases). This TCR derives from a man aged 80 or over with acute or convalescent COVID-19. The specimen was peripheral blood. CDR3 loop: CASHQTAQNTEAFF. Written as DNA, the CDR3 is TGTGCCAGCCATCAGACAGCGCAAAACACTGAAGCTTTCTTT.